A single sample gave rise to the 22 T cell receptor beta chains below, sequenced in a study of cytomegalovirus exposure and HLA in healthy donors. 60 Vbeta and 13 Jbeta primers were used in PCR. Profiled with immunoSEQ multiplex PCR; TCRdb holds only in-frame clones, not every one. The table shows roughly 110,000 clones, with about 80% occurring only once. Material for sequencing was PBMCs. All receptors come from a man between 25 and 39 years old in good health and CMV-seronegative.

The chain links TRBV18 to TRBJ1-1, with D possibly being TRBD1 (5 bases). Germline V gene sequence: CDR1 KGHSH, CDR2 LQKENI. V was clipped by 1 base and J by 2 bases, with 11 bases between them. The CDR3 has 15 amino acids. The CDR3 here is CASSPQVTGNTEAFF. The CDR3, as DNA: TGTGCCAGCTCACCACAAGTAACAGGTAACACTGAAGCTTTCTTT.

The chain has TRBV19 and TRBJ2-2; TRBD1 is a possible D gene (5 bases). V lost 2 bases, J lost 7 bases, and 14 bases lay in between. There are 15 residues in the CDR3. CDR1 and CDR2 from the germline V gene are LNHDA and SQIVND (reference sequence). CDR3 loop: CASSIPRDSFGELFF. The CDR3, as DNA: TGTGCCAGTAGTATACCCAGGGATAGTTTCGGGGAGCTGTTTTTT.

The chain uses TRBV28 and TRBJ2-1; 9 bases match TRBD2. This CDR3 comprises 16 residues. J was trimmed by 8 bases and V by 5 bases; bases with no gene match: 13. The germline V gene encodes CDR1 MDHEN and CDR2 SYDVKM. CDR3 nucleotide sequence: TGTGCCAGCAGTAGAGGACTAGCGCTTACAGGTGATGAGCAGTTCTTC. This encodes CASSRGLALTGDEQFF.

The rearrangement uses TRBV5-1 and TRBJ2-5, with 7 positions matching TRBD1. From germline, CDR1 is SGHRS and CDR2 YFSETQ. The ends lost 3 bases at V and 11 bases at J; junction bases unmatched: 7. The CDR3 has 12 amino acids. CDR3 protein: CASSSYRGEQYF. CDR3 coding DNA: TGCGCCAGCAGCTCATACAGGGGAGAGCAGTACTTC.

The chain combines TRBV19 with TRBJ1-5; the match to TRBD1 covers 7 bases. J was trimmed by 6 bases and V by 0 bases; bases with no gene match: 5. The CDR3 runs to 15 residues. Germline CDR1 and CDR2: LNHDA and SQIVND (reference sequence). CDR3 protein: CASSIEDRESQPQHF. The CDR3 DNA sequence: TGTGCCAGTAGTATAGAAGACAGGGAGAGTCAGCCCCAGCATTTT. The whole variable domain, remainder taken from reference TRBV19 and TRBJ1-5, is DGGITQSPKYLFRKEGQNVTLSCEQNLNHDAMYWYRQDPGQGLRLIYYSQIVNDFQKGDIAEGYSVSREKKESFPLTVTSAQKNPTAFYLCASSIEDRESQPQHFGDGTRLSIL.

The rearrangement links TRBV7-3 to TRBJ2-5, with 8 positions matching TRBD1. With V trimmed by 6 bases and J by 2 bases, 5 bases remained unmatched. The CDR3 contains 14 residues. Per the germline V gene, CDR1 is SGHTA and CDR2 is FQGTGA. CDR3 sequence reads: CASSLDREQETQYF. In DNA, the CDR3 is TGTGCCAGCAGTCTGGACAGGGAACAAGAGACCCAGTACTTC.

This clone occurred a few times. The J gene is TRBJ1-1, the V gene TRBV30; 7 nucleotides line up with TRBD1. J lost 4 bases, V lost 3 bases, and 5 bases had no gene match. CDR3 length: 13 residues. CDR1 is GTSNPN and CDR2 is SVGIG in the germline V gene (reference sequence). CDR3 protein: CAWRETGLTEAFF. CDR3 DNA: TGTGCCTGGAGGGAGACAGGGCTCACTGAAGCTTTCTTT.

This clone was observed a few times. The chain links TRBV25-1 to TRBJ2-7; 14 bases align to TRBD2. CDR3 size: 15 residues. Germline V gene sequence: CDR1 MGHDK, CDR2 SYGVNS. J lost 4 bases, V lost 8 bases, and 7 bases had no gene match. The CDR3 DNA reads as TGTGCCAGCGGTCTCGGGACTAGCGGGAGATACGAGCAGTACTTC. Protein sequence: CASGLGTSGRYEQYF.

The rearrangement uses TRBV10-1 and TRBJ2-1; 9 positions match TRBD2. The germline CDR1 and CDR2 sequences are WNHNN and SYGVQD (reference sequence). V gave up 5 bases and J gave up 4 bases; unmatched junction bases: 6. The length of the CDR3 is 15 residues. CDR3 loop: CASSRSGGPYNEQFF. The CDR3 DNA reads as TGCGCCAGCAGTCGAAGCGGGGGGCCGTACAATGAGCAGTTCTTC.

The chain carries TRBV9 and TRBJ2-3, with 9 bases matching TRBD2. Losses at the gene ends were 0 bases for V and 0 bases for J; bases not matched to a gene: 5. The CDR3 is 17 residues long. Germline-derived CDR1 and CDR2 are SGDLS and YYNGEE. The CDR3 here is CASSVVASGASTDTQYF. The CDR3 bases are TGTGCCAGCAGCGTAGTCGCTAGCGGGGCTAGCACAGATACGCAGTATTTT.

This chain connects TRBV28 to TRBJ2-7; 13 bases align to TRBD2. CDR1 is MDHEN, CDR2 SYDVKM, per germline. Losses at the gene ends were 6 bases for V and 0 bases for J; bases not matched to a gene: 11. The CDR3 contains 18 residues. CDR3 in DNA: TGTGCCAGCAGGCCCCCGGGACTAGCGGGAAGGAGCTCCTACGAGCAGTACTTC. Translating gives CASRPPGLAGRSSYEQYF. The full variable domain, with the rest looked up from reference TRBV28 and TRBJ2-7, is DVKVTQSSRYLVKRTGEKVFLECVQDMDHENMFWYRQDPGLGLRLIYFSYDVKMKEKGDIPEGYSVSREKKERFSLILESASTNQTSMYLCASRPPGLAGRSSYEQYFGPGTRLTVT.

The CDR3 sequence: CASSRDMQNTEAFF. In DNA, the CDR3 is TGCGCCAGCAGTAGGGACATGCAAAACACTGAAGCTTTCTTT. This rearrangement joins TRBV10-1 to TRBJ1-1; D possibly corresponds to TRBD1 (6 bases). The CDR3 runs to 14 residues. Trimming shortened V by 5 bases and J by 2 bases, and 12 bases separated the two germline ends. Per the germline V gene, CDR1 is WNHNN and CDR2 is SYGVQD (reference sequence).

This clone occurred once. This chain uses TRBV7-2 with TRBJ2-1, with D possibly TRBD1 on 6 matching bases. The CDR3 totals 16 residues. Trimming left V 1 base short and J 7 bases short, with 17 bases between. Germline lookup yields CDR1 SGHTA and CDR2 FQGNSA. CDR3 sequence reads: CASSLELIRGLNEQFF. The CDR3 region has the DNA TGTGCCAGCAGCTTAGAGCTAATTAGGGGGTTGAATGAGCAGTTCTTC. Drawing the rest from reference TRBV7-2 and TRBJ2-1, the complete variable domain is GAGVSQSPSNKVTEKGKDVELRCDPISGHTALYWYRQSLGQGLEFLIYFQGNSAPDKSGLPSDRFSAERTGGSVSTLTIQRTQQEDSAVYLCASSLELIRGLNEQFFGPGTRLTVL.

The rearrangement joins TRBV11-1 to TRBJ2-1; tentative D call: TRBD2 (5 bases). This CDR3 is 14 amino acids long. V dropped 2 bases and J dropped 8 bases, with 13 bases sitting between them. Germline CDR1 SGHAT, CDR2 FQDESV (reference sequence). This CDR3 is CASSLMVLRDEQFF. CDR3 coding DNA: TGTGCCAGCAGCTTAATGGTCCTGCGGGATGAGCAGTTCTTC. The full variable domain, with the rest looked up from reference TRBV11-1 and TRBJ2-1, is EAEVAQSPRYKITEKSQAVAFWCDPISGHATLYWYRQILGQGPELLVQFQDESVVDDSQLPKDRFSAERLKGVDSTLKIQPAELGDSAMYLCASSLMVLRDEQFFGPGTRLTVL.

This chain joins TRBV6-5 and TRBJ2-1, with 13 bases that match TRBD2. The CDR3 runs to 15 residues. V lost 6 bases and J lost 7; bases outside the gene matches: 6. The germline gives CDR1 MNHEY, CDR2 SVGAGI. The CDR3 is CASRTGTSGANEQFF. In DNA form, the CDR3 reads TGTGCCAGCAGGACCGGGACTAGCGGGGCGAATGAGCAGTTCTTC.

In its sample, this clone was seen once. The chain recombines TRBV15 with TRBJ2-2; D is ambiguous. The ends were cut back, 0 bases at V and 0 bases at J, with 5 bases in the middle. Per the germline V gene, CDR1 is LNHNV and CDR2 is YYDKDF (reference sequence). The CDR3 is made up of 15 amino acids. CDR3 nucleotide sequence: TGTGCCACCAGCAGAGATAGTACGAACACCGGGGAGCTGTTTTTT. Its protein is CATSRDSTNTGELFF.

The chain is built from TRBV6-5 and TRBJ2-5; TRBD2 might be the D (6 bases). This CDR3 has 13 amino acids. Germline V gene data show CDR1 as MNHEY and CDR2 as SVGAGI. V was shortened by 9 bases and J by 3 bases, with 14 bases between the two germline ends. CDR3 region: CASQPTGEETQYF. The CDR3 DNA follows: TGTGCCAGTCAACCAACGGGGGAAGAGACCCAGTACTTC.

The chain couples TRBV5-4 to TRBJ2-1, with D possibly TRBD2 on 5 matching bases. V lost 4 bases to trimming and J lost 9 bases, with 20 bases between them. This CDR3 is 15 amino acids long. Germline-derived CDR1 and CDR2 are SGHNT and YYREEE (reference sequence). CDR3: CASSPATRIGSEQFF. CDR3 bases: TGTGCCAGCAGCCCCGCAACCCGGATTGGGAGTGAGCAGTTCTTC.

The chain has TRBV2 and TRBJ1-2; D is unresolved. The CDR3 totals 11 residues. Per the germline V gene, CDR1 is SNHLY and CDR2 is FYNNEI. V was pared by 8 bases and J by 6 bases, with 10 bases between. The CDR3 DNA sequence: TGTGCCAGCGGGAGGGAGGATGGCTACACCTTC. Its protein product is CASGREDGYTF. Combining the CDR3 with reference TRBV2 and TRBJ1-2 gives the whole variable domain EPEVTQTPSHQVTQMGQEVILRCVPISNHLYFYWYRQILGQKVEFLVSFYNNEISEKSEIFDDQFSVERPDGSNFTLKIRSTKLEDSAMYFCASGREDGYTFGSGTRLTVV.

V and J are TRBV6-5 and TRBJ2-7, with 8 bases matching TRBD1. Germline values: CDR1 MNHEY, CDR2 SVGAGI. V dropped 6 bases and J dropped 3; count of bases not matched to a gene: 7. There are 14 residues in the CDR3. DNA of the CDR3: TGTGCCAGCAGCCGGGACAGGCCCAACTACGAGCAGTACTTC. It yields the protein CASSRDRPNYEQYF.

The chain employs TRBV10-3 and TRBJ2-7, with 12 nucleotides matching TRBD2. Germline loops: CDR1 ENHRY, CDR2 SYGVKD. This CDR3 region has 16 residues. V trimming: 10 bases; J trimming: 2 bases; junction bases outside the gene matches: 12. Here the CDR3 DNA reads TGTGCCAGCAGCCGCAGGACTAGCGGGACACCCTACGAGCAGTACTTC. Protein product: CASSRRTSGTPYEQYF.

The J gene is TRBJ2-3, the V gene TRBV7-3, with no clear D. V lost 0 bases and J 2 bases, leaving 3 bases between the germline ends. CDR3 length equals 13 residues. The germline CDR1 and CDR2 sequences are SGHTA and FQGTGA. This CDR3 reads CASSLTYTDTQYF. CDR3 nucleotide sequence: TGTGCCAGCAGCTTAACTTACACAGATACGCAGTATTTT.